The 32 T cell receptor beta chains presented below share a single source sample, sequenced in a study of T cell repertoires in cytomegalovirus infection. TCRdb itself ran the reads through MiXCR, one entry per CDR3 protein. There are fewer than 1,000,000 distinct CDR3 sequences in the sample; roughly 30% occur only once, and roughly an eighth lies in the top ten. These receptors have no known antigen. The specimen comprised cultured CD8+ T cells from PBMCs, sampled from culture after CMV antigen stimulation. The source of these receptors is a human donor in good health (CMV status not recorded). Some clones in this sample may be carry-over from other donors' samples.

The CDR3 DNA reads as TGTGCCAGCAGTTCTCCCGGGACCGGTGATCTCGTAAGGTTTCCCGATACGCAGTATTTT. Translating gives CASSSPGTGDLVRFPDTQYF. The chain uses TRBV28 and TRBJ2-3; D possibly matches TRBD1 or TRBD2 (5 bases each). CDR1 and CDR2 from the germline V gene are MDHEN and SYDVKM. The CDR3 sequence is 20 residues long. Trimming cost V 4 bases and J 6 bases, with 32 bases left between them.

J is TRBJ2-1 and V is TRBV5-6; the D is unclear. The germline V gene has CDR1 SGHDT and CDR2 YYEEEE. This CDR3 spans 13 amino acids. The germline V and J ends were trimmed by 0 bases and 9 bases, with 10 bases remaining between them. CDR3 loop: CASSLGVSGEQFF. CDR3 in DNA: TGTGCCAGCAGCTTGGGGGTCTCGGGTGAGCAGTTCTTC. Drawing the rest from reference TRBV5-6 and TRBJ2-1, the complete variable domain is DAGVTQSPTHLIKTRGQQVTLRCSPKSGHDTVSWYQQALGQGPQFIFQYYEEEERQRGNFPDRFSGHQFPNYSSELNVNALLLGDSALYLCASSLGVSGEQFFGPGTRLTVL.

This chain uses TRBV6-2 or TRBV6-3 with TRBJ2-4; D may match TRBD1 or TRBD2 (6 bases each). CDR3 length equals 16 residues. The germline V gene has CDR1 MNHEY and CDR2 SVGEGT. Trimming stripped 7 bases from V and 7 bases from J, with 23 bases between. In DNA, the CDR3 is TGTGCCAGCACCCCCGGGGGCGCGGTGTATCTTAACATTCAGTACTTC. Amino acid sequence: CASTPGGAVYLNIQYF.

J is TRBJ2-1 and V is TRBV25-1; a weak D match, TRBD1 (5 bases). V was pared by 5 bases and J by 0 bases, with 11 bases between. The CDR3 totals 15 residues. The germline gives CDR1 MGHDK, CDR2 SYGVNS. The CDR3 coding sequence is TGTGCCAGCAGTCAGGGCGAGAGCTCCTACAATGAGCAGTTCTTC. Translated, it gives CASSQGESSYNEQFF.

Only a few counts were recorded for this clonotype. The chain couples TRBV6-5 to TRBJ2-1; the D gene is possibly TRBD1 (6 bases). Germline CDR1 and CDR2: MNHEY and SVGAGI. The CDR3 length is 16 residues. The V end lost 0 bases, the J end lost 2 bases, and 11 bases lay between the germline ends. In DNA form, the CDR3 reads TGTGCCAGCAGTTACTCCTCACAGGGCGCCTACAATGAGCAGTTCTTC. It encodes CASSYSSQGAYNEQFF.

The table lists this clonotype with a few counts. The CDR3 DNA sequence: TGTGCCACCCTGGACAGGGCCCGCGGTAGCAATCAGCCCCAGCATTTT. Its translation: CATLDRARGSNQPQHF. V gene TRBV19 combines with J gene TRBJ1-5, with 8 bases aligning to TRBD1. The ends lost 10 bases at V and 0 bases at J; junction bases unmatched: 11. The length of the CDR3 is 16 residues. The V gene's germline CDR1 is LNHDA and CDR2 SQIVND (reference sequence). Combining the CDR3 with reference TRBV19 and TRBJ1-5 gives the whole variable domain DGGITQSPKYLFRKEGQNVTLSCEQNLNHDAMYWYRQDPGQGLRLIYYSQIVNDFQKGDIAEGYSVSREKKESFPLTVTSAQKNPTAFYLCATLDRARGSNQPQHFGDGTRLSIL.

The chain uses TRBV7-6 and TRBJ2-3, with TRBD1 matching over 10 bases. The CDR3 is made up of 19 amino acids. Germline V lookup: CDR1 SGHVS, CDR2 FNYEAQ. V shed 3 bases, J shed 2 bases, and the junction held 14 bases outside the gene matches. The CDR3 is CASSFPLSTGTGVTDTQYF. In DNA, the CDR3 is TGTGCCAGCAGCTTTCCTCTATCCACGGGGACAGGGGTCACAGATACGCAGTATTTT.

The chain combines TRBV9 with TRBJ2-6, with no clear D. Germline V CDR1 and CDR2: SGDLS, YYNGEE. V was clipped by 3 bases and J by 6 bases, with 19 bases between them. The length of the CDR3 is 17 residues. CDR3 in amino acids: CASSEERGRASANVLTF. The CDR3 nucleotides read TGTGCCAGCAGCGAGGAAAGAGGCCGTGCATCGGCCAACGTCCTGACTTTC.

This clonotype appeared many times. The genes are TRBV7-8 and TRBJ2-5; D possibly corresponds to TRBD1 (5 bases). CDR3 length equals 16 residues. V was trimmed by 1 base and J by 7 bases, leaving 19 bases between them. Per germline, CDR1 SGHVS and CDR2 FQNEAQ. The CDR3 loop reads CASSLGPDWGAVTQYF. The CDR3 region has the DNA TGTGCCAGCAGCTTAGGGCCTGACTGGGGCGCAGTGACCCAGTACTTC.

This clonotype was seen a single time. J is TRBJ1-6 and V is TRBV27; D might be TRBD1 (6 bases). Trimming removed 5 bases at V and 4 bases at J, with 15 bases between. The germline gives CDR1 MNHEY, CDR2 SMNVEV (reference sequence). The CDR3 runs 16 residues. CDR3 sequence reads: CASSPPGHPYNSPLHF. CDR3 nucleotide sequence: TGTGCCAGCAGTCCCCCGGGACACCCATATAATTCACCCCTCCACTTT.

This clonotype has just a few counts. V is TRBV27 and J is TRBJ2-7; the match to TRBD1 covers 9 bases. Germline V CDR1 and CDR2: MNHEY, SMNVEV (reference sequence). The CDR3 is made up of 14 amino acids. V was pared by 5 bases and J by 3 bases, with 5 bases of the junction left unmatched. Here the CDR3 DNA reads TGTGCCAGCAGTGTCCGGGACAGGGACTACGAGCAGTACTTC. It encodes CASSVRDRDYEQYF.

Concerning this clonotype: Since a much larger clone is just one base distant, this may be a read error. The V and J genes are TRBV7-8 and TRBJ1-1; 9 bases match TRBD1. The V and J ends lost 7 bases and 5 bases, in that order; junction bases with no gene match: 11. The CDR3 covers 15 residues. Germline V gives CDR1 SGHVS, CDR2 FQNEAQ. CDR3 in DNA: TGTGCCAGCAACCCCTGGGGGACAGGGAAAACTGAAGCTTTCTTT. It specifies CASNPWGTGKTEAFF.

The chain joins TRBV4-3 to TRBJ2-5; 8 nucleotides align to TRBD2. The CDR3 is 15 residues long. CDR1 and CDR2 (germline): LGHNA, YSLEER. The trim removed 0 bases at V and 4 bases at J, leaving 4 bases unmatched. The CDR3 DNA follows: TGCGCCAGCAGCCAAGAAGCGGGGGCACGAGAGACCCAGTACTTC. Its translation: CASSQEAGARETQYF.

The J gene is TRBJ2-1, the V gene TRBV28; TRBD2 matches at 16 bases. Germline V CDR1 and CDR2: MDHEN, SYDVKM. The CDR3 is 18 residues long. J was trimmed by 8 bases and V by 0 bases; bases with no gene match: 7. CDR3 in DNA: TGTGCCAGCAGTTTATGGTTTGGGACTAGCGGGGGGGTGGATGAGCAGTTCTTC. Protein: CASSLWFGTSGGVDEQFF.

Only a few counts were recorded for this clonotype. The chain links TRBV20-1 to TRBJ2-7, with 7 bases that match TRBD2. Looked up from germline, CDR1 is DFQATT and CDR2 is SNEGSKA (reference sequence). This CDR3 spans 15 amino acids. The V and J ends lost 6 bases and 0 bases, in that order; junction bases with no gene match: 11. The CDR3 sequence is CSASQWGGSSYEQYF. The CDR3, as DNA: TGCAGTGCCTCCCAGTGGGGGGGTTCCTCCTACGAGCAGTACTTC.

This rearrangement joins TRBV29-1 to TRBJ2-2; the D gene could be TRBD1 or TRBD2 (5 bases each). The CDR3 has 12 residues. V gave up 5 bases and J gave up 6 bases, with 10 bases separating them. Germline V gives CDR1 SQVTM, CDR2 ANQGSEA. The CDR3 coding sequence is TGCAGCGTTAAGACGGGACCCGGGGAGCTGTTTTTT. Translating it yields CSVKTGPGELFF.

This clonotype was counted once. The V call is TRBV12-3 or TRBV12-4, the J call TRBJ2-5; D tentatively reads TRBD1 or TRBD2 (6 bases each). The CDR3 contains 14 residues. The ends were cut back, 6 bases at V and 5 bases at J, with 16 bases in the middle. CDR3 amino acids: CASRTPGAGETQYF. The CDR3 nucleotides read TGTGCCAGCAGGACCCCGGGGGCGGGGGAGACCCAGTACTTC.

This clonotype came up a few times. This chain links TRBV6-2 or TRBV6-3 with TRBJ2-2; a possible D gene is TRBD2 (5 bases). The CDR3 has 15 amino acids. The germline V gene encodes CDR1 MNHEY and CDR2 SVGEGT. The V end lost 4 bases, the J end lost 5 bases, and 14 bases lay between the germline ends. The CDR3 region has the DNA TGTGCCAGCAGTTCGTGGACGGACTTTACCGGGGAGCTGTTTTTT. As protein: CASSSWTDFTGELFF.

This clonotype was found a few times. The chain uses TRBV19 and TRBJ2-5; D may be TRBD1 (6 bases). CDR1 is LNHDA, CDR2 SQIVND, per germline (reference sequence). Trimming took off 5 bases at V and 1 base at J, with 17 bases between the two ends. The CDR3 is made up of 16 amino acids. Written as DNA, the CDR3 is TGTGCCAGTAGTTCCCCGAGCGACAGGACCCAAGAGACCCAGTACTTC. This translates into CASSSPSDRTQETQYF.

The J gene is TRBJ2-5, the V gene TRBV7-2; 7 bases map to TRBD1. V shed 1 base and J 3 bases; nucleotides not matched to a gene: 8. Germline lookup yields CDR1 SGHTA and CDR2 FQGNSA. The CDR3 has 16 amino acids. Here the CDR3 DNA reads TGTGCCAGCAGCTTAGAAGCCCCCGACAGGGAAGAGACCCAGTACTTC. Residues: CASSLEAPDREETQYF.

This clonotype was detected only a few times. This rearrangement joins TRBV7-8 to TRBJ2-3; D may be TRBD1 (6 bases). The V end lost 5 bases, the J end lost 2 bases, and 17 bases lay between the germline ends. Germline lookup yields CDR1 SGHVS and CDR2 FQNEAQ. The length of the CDR3 is 16 residues. The CDR3 spells CASSKRSGQNTDTQYF. CDR3 sequence (DNA): TGTGCCAGCAGCAAAAGGTCGGGACAAAACACAGATACGCAGTATTTT.

The rearrangement joins TRBV20-1 to TRBJ2-7, with D perhaps matching TRBD1 (6 bases). Germline V lookup: CDR1 DFQATT, CDR2 SNEGSKA (reference sequence). V shed 0 bases and J shed 4 bases, with 10 bases lying between them. CDR3 length: 13 residues. The CDR3 bases are TGCAGTGCTAGAGAAAACAGGGCGTACGAGCAGTACTTC. It encodes CSARENRAYEQYF.

This clonotype was counted ten times or more. Sequence at one end of the junction differs from germline and may be a read error. The chain combines TRBV12-3 or TRBV12-4 with TRBJ1-1; D is undetermined. The CDR3 is made up of 11 amino acids. The CDR3 here is CASSLGWERDF. The CDR3 DNA is TGTGCCAGCAGTTTAGGGTGGGAAAGGGACTTT.

The CDR3 coding sequence is TGTGCCAGTAAGGATTGGGATCTATCCTACGAGCAGTACTTC. Amino acid sequence: CASKDWDLSYEQYF. The V and J genes are TRBV19 and TRBJ2-7; unclear D gene. V lost 7 bases, J lost 1 base, and 14 bases lay in between. Germline CDR1 reads LNHDA; CDR2 reads SQIVND (reference sequence). The CDR3 consists of 14 residues.

The chain employs TRBV5-1 and TRBJ2-1; the D gene is possibly TRBD1 (6 bases). Looked up from germline, CDR1 is SGHRS and CDR2 is YFSETQ. CDR3 length: 13 residues. The germline V and J ends were trimmed by 1 base and 8 bases, with 10 bases remaining between them. CDR3 amino acids: CASSLIQGDEQFF. DNA for the CDR3: TGCGCCAGCAGCTTGATACAGGGAGATGAGCAGTTCTTC. The full variable domain, completed using reference TRBV5-1 and TRBJ2-1, is KAGVTQTPRYLIKTRGQQVTLSCSPISGHRSVSWYQQTPGQGLQFLFEYFSETQRNKGNFPGRFSGRQFSNSRSEMNVSTLELGDSALYLCASSLIQGDEQFFGPGTRLTVL.

The gene calls are TRBV7-8 and TRBJ1-2; 7 nucleotides align to TRBD1. The J segment lost 1 base and the V segment lost 0 bases, leaving 2 bases of the junction unmatched. The length of the CDR3 is 15 residues. Germline V lookup: CDR1 SGHVS, CDR2 FQNEAQ. CDR3 in DNA: TGTGCCAGCAGCTTAGCGGGGACAGTTAACTATGGCTACACCTTC. Amino acids: CASSLAGTVNYGYTF.

This clonotype was detected only once. A single base separates this from a much larger clone, so it may be a read error. This CDR3 fails to terminate in the conserved phenylalanine or tryptophan, so it likely reflects a read error. The chain employs TRBV7-9 and TRBJ1-5; D ambiguous. This CDR3 is 15 amino acids long. The germline V gene encodes CDR1 SEHNR and CDR2 FQNEAQ (reference sequence). V was shortened by 1 base and J by 1 base, with 8 bases between the two germline ends. The CDR3 sequence is CASSLGDTSNQPQHS. CDR3 coding DNA: TGTGCCAGCAGCTTAGGTGACACGAGCAATCAGCCCCAGCATTCT.

This clonotype was detected a few times. The V gene is TRBV9, the J gene TRBJ1-6; a weak D match, TRBD1 (6 bases). Germline V gene data show CDR1 as SGDLS and CDR2 as YYNGEE. The V end lost 0 bases, the J end lost 0 bases, and 13 bases lay between the germline ends. The CDR3 spans 18 residues. CDR3 region: CASSVALGGSSYNSPLHF. The CDR3 DNA is TGTGCCAGCAGCGTAGCTCTAGGGGGGAGCTCCTATAATTCACCCCTCCACTTT.

This clonotype occurred a few times. This chain connects TRBV7-9 to TRBJ1-6; D is undetermined. CDR3 length equals 15 residues. The germline V gene encodes CDR1 SEHNR and CDR2 FQNEAQ (reference sequence). Trimming removed 5 bases from V and 4 bases from J, with 12 bases in between. The CDR3 sequence: CASSLRESYNSPLHF. The CDR3, as DNA: TGTGCCAGCAGCCTTCGGGAGTCATATAATTCACCCCTCCACTTT.

This clonotype appeared a few times. The rearrangement joins TRBV27 to TRBJ1-1; 7 positions match TRBD1. Germline lookup yields CDR1 MNHEY and CDR2 SMNVEV (reference sequence). V gave up 3 bases and J gave up 8 bases; unmatched junction bases: 3. CDR3 length equals 12 residues. The CDR3 nucleotides read TGTGCCAGCAGTTTCAAGGGGGCCGAAGCTTTCTTT. It codes for CASSFKGAEAFF.

The chain employs TRBV12-3 or TRBV12-4 and TRBJ2-1; D possibly corresponds to TRBD2 (7 bases). This CDR3 has 17 residues. V gave up 2 bases and J gave up 0 bases, with 14 bases separating them. Written as DNA, the CDR3 is TGTGCCAGCAGTTTATCGGGGGGCCGCACCTCCTACAATGAGCAGTTCTTC. It translates to CASSLSGGRTSYNEQFF.

This clonotype was seen at least ten times. This chain links TRBV7-8 with TRBJ2-7; D may match TRBD1 or TRBD2 (5 bases each). Germline lookup yields CDR1 SGHVS and CDR2 FQNEAQ. This CDR3 comprises 15 residues. Trimming removed 5 bases from V and 6 bases from J, with 20 bases in between. The CDR3 DNA reads TGTGCCAGCAGCATCTATACCGGGACGGCACGCGAGCAGTACTTC. This translates into CASSIYTGTAREQYF.